This TCR beta chain was recovered during a study of beta chain features in type 1 diabetes. General observations from the study: Relative to healthy donors, patients appeared to have naive, central memory and Treg TCRB repertoires that were more similar. The study notes PCR might favor shorter templates equally in patients and controls. Moderately but significantly shorter TCRB CDR3s were found in Type 1 diabetes patients in all four CD4+ subsets.

The entirety of the isolated RNA underwent reverse transcription, so expressed TCRB transcripts were sequenced. TCRdb keeps only in-frame clones here, not all; method: immunoSEQ multiplex PCR. Of 300,000 or so clones listed, about 13% were seen once; the top ten hold 0.015% to 0.02%. V was clipped by 4 bases and J by 1 base; unmatched bases: 1. The CDR3 covers 14 residues. Germline V gene lookup returns CDR1 SEHNR and CDR2 FQNEAQ (reference sequence). With regard to this clone: Its specificity is not known.

Each of the sorted populations had a purity greater than 95%. The clonotype originates from a man under 40 with type 1 diabetes. The chain combines TRBV7-9 with TRBJ2-3; 8 bases are a match to TRBD2. Sequenced sample: naive CD4+ T cells from blood. The chain's CDR3 is CASSSTSGTDTQYF. The CDR3 nucleotides are TGTGCCAGCAGCTCGACTAGCGGCACAGATACGCAGTATTTT.